This T cell receptor beta chain was obtained from a study of shared clonotypes between healthy human individuals. Study-wide results and limits: Clonotypes shared by all four sorted-subset donors had higher generation probabilities than non-shared clonotypes. Among four donors, about 5% of naive CD4 clonotypes were found in common.

The CDR3 runs 13 residues. The germline V and J ends were trimmed by 8 bases and 4 bases, with 14 bases remaining between them. Germline-derived CDR1 and CDR2 are WNHNN and SYGVQD (reference sequence). Caucasian adults residing in Nashville, Tennessee made up all the donors. As for this clone: What it binds is not known.

Researchers divided each subset's genomic DNA evenly across several immunoSEQ plates. Libraries were prepared by immunoSEQ multiplex PCR; TCRdb keeps only in-frame clonotypes and omits some of them. This repertoire shows a few million clones, roughly 95% found once; its top ten account for roughly 0.13%. Sequencing used naive CD4+ T cells sorted from blood. Sample subset: CD45RA+ positively selected. The sequence was obtained from a man younger than 30 in good health. The chain recombines TRBV10-1 with TRBJ1-1; the D gene is possibly TRBD1 (5 bases). CDR3 bases: TGCGCCAGCCGAGACACGGGGGGCACTGAAGCTTTCTTT. Translating it yields CASRDTGGTEAFF.